A selection of T cell receptor beta chains follows, all from one sample in a study of T cell responses to AZD1222 COVID-19 vaccine. The repertoire was sequenced with immunoSEQ multiplex PCR; TCRdb's copy has only in-frame clones and lacks some. The repertoire holds 150,000 to 200,000 clones, with over 70% as singletons. This specimen consisted of peripheral blood, obtained on day 0 of MenACWY control vaccination. These receptors all stem from an adult in good health. The CDR3 runs from the conserved cysteine through the conserved F or W. A D gene is named only where the DNA matches it firmly.

TRBV28	TRBJ1-4	NA	CASSLPRDGEKLFF	TGTGCCAGCAGTTTACCCAGGGATGGAGAAAAACTGTTTTTT
TRBV2	TRBJ1-2	NA	CASSAPNYGYTF	TGTGCCAGCAGCGCCCCTAACTATGGCTACACCTTC
TRBV5-1	TRBJ2-1	NA	CASSLIEDRIHEQFF	TGCGCCAGCAGCTTAATCGAAGACAGAATCCATGAGCAGTTCTTC
TRBV6-5	TRBJ1-1	NA	CASSFLRGDTEAFF	TGTGCCAGCAGTTTCCTCAGGGGAGACACTGAAGCTTTCTTT
TRBV6-2/TRBV6-3	TRBJ2-7	NA	CASSYSLNYEQYF	TGTGCCAGCAGTTACTCCTTGAACTACGAGCAGTACTTC
TRBV14	TRBJ1-6	NA	CASSQGSNSPLHF	TGTGCCAGCAGCCAAGGCTCGAATTCACCCCTCCACTTT
TRBV14	TRBJ2-7	TRBD1	CASSPPGGLIHEQYF	TGTGCCAGCAGCCCTCCAGGGGGCTTGATCCACGAGCAGTACTTC
TRBV28	TRBJ1-5	NA	CASSFQVGSNQPQHF	TGTGCCAGCAGTTTCCAGGTGGGCAGCAATCAGCCCCAGCATTTT
TRBV25-1	TRBJ1-1	NA	CASSPLGEEDTEAFF	TGTGCCAGCAGTCCACTCGGGGAAGAGGACACTGAAGCTTTCTTT
TRBV28	TRBJ1-2	NA	CASSLEGIYGYTF	TGTGCCAGCAGTTTAGAGGGCATATATGGCTACACCTTC
TRBV27	TRBJ1-6	NA	CASSEERSYNSPLHF	TGTGCCAGCAGCGAGGAGAGGTCCTATAATTCACCCCTCCACTTT
TRBV5-1	TRBJ2-7	NA	CASSPCNQYF	TGCGCCAGCAGTCCCTGCAACCAGTACTTC